This T cell receptor (beta chain) was sequenced for a study of PD-1 blockade in classical Hodgkin lymphoma. Study results and caveats: In CD4+ cells, TCR diversity went up significantly by C4D1, but in CD8+ cells it did not. Newly diagnosed patients had baseline TCR diversity that was reportedly lower than that of healthy donors.

Sequencing used immunoSEQ multiplex PCR; TCRdb keeps in-frame clones, though not all of them. The table lists 14,000 to 15,000 clones, roughly 68% of them singletons. Germline V gene lookup returns CDR1 ENHRY and CDR2 SYGVKD. V was pared by 4 bases and J by 2 bases, with 4 bases of the junction left unmatched. The CDR3 is made up of 14 amino acids. Each patient experienced a relapse that followed autologous stem cell transplantation, and brentuximab vedotin exposure varied. Concerning this clone: What it recognizes is unknown.

Sequencing was performed on peripheral blood mononuclear cells (PBMCs), taken at baseline. The source is a human donor with classical Hodgkin lymphoma. This chain links TRBV10-3 with TRBJ2-7, with 8 bases lining up with TRBD2. CDR3 protein: CAISASGGAYEQYF. CDR3 bases: TGTGCCATCAGTGCGAGCGGGGGAGCCTACGAGCAGTACTTC.